Sequencing of this TCR beta chain was carried out in a study of cytomegalovirus exposure and HLA in healthy donors. For the study at large: Ancestry clustering placed around four fifths of about 400 genotyped donors in the Caucasian-associated cluster.

Germline-derived CDR1 and CDR2 are SEHNR and FQNEAQ (reference sequence). Trimming at V came to 5 bases and at J to 8 bases, leaving 3 bases not matched to a gene. The CDR3 totals 12 residues. With 60 Vbeta and 13 Jbeta primers, the PCR was carried out. Assay used: immunoSEQ multiplex PCR; TCRdb lists only in-frame clones, some missing. Among about 70,000 clones listed, 55% to 75% were seen once. The chain recombines TRBV7-9 with TRBJ2-1; 7 nucleotides align to TRBD1. The sequence came from a middle-aged man in good health and CMV-seropositive. Sequencing input: PBMCs. The CDR3 sequence: CASSDRAYEQFF. The DNA of the CDR3 is TGTGCCAGCAGCGACAGGGCCTATGAGCAGTTCTTC.